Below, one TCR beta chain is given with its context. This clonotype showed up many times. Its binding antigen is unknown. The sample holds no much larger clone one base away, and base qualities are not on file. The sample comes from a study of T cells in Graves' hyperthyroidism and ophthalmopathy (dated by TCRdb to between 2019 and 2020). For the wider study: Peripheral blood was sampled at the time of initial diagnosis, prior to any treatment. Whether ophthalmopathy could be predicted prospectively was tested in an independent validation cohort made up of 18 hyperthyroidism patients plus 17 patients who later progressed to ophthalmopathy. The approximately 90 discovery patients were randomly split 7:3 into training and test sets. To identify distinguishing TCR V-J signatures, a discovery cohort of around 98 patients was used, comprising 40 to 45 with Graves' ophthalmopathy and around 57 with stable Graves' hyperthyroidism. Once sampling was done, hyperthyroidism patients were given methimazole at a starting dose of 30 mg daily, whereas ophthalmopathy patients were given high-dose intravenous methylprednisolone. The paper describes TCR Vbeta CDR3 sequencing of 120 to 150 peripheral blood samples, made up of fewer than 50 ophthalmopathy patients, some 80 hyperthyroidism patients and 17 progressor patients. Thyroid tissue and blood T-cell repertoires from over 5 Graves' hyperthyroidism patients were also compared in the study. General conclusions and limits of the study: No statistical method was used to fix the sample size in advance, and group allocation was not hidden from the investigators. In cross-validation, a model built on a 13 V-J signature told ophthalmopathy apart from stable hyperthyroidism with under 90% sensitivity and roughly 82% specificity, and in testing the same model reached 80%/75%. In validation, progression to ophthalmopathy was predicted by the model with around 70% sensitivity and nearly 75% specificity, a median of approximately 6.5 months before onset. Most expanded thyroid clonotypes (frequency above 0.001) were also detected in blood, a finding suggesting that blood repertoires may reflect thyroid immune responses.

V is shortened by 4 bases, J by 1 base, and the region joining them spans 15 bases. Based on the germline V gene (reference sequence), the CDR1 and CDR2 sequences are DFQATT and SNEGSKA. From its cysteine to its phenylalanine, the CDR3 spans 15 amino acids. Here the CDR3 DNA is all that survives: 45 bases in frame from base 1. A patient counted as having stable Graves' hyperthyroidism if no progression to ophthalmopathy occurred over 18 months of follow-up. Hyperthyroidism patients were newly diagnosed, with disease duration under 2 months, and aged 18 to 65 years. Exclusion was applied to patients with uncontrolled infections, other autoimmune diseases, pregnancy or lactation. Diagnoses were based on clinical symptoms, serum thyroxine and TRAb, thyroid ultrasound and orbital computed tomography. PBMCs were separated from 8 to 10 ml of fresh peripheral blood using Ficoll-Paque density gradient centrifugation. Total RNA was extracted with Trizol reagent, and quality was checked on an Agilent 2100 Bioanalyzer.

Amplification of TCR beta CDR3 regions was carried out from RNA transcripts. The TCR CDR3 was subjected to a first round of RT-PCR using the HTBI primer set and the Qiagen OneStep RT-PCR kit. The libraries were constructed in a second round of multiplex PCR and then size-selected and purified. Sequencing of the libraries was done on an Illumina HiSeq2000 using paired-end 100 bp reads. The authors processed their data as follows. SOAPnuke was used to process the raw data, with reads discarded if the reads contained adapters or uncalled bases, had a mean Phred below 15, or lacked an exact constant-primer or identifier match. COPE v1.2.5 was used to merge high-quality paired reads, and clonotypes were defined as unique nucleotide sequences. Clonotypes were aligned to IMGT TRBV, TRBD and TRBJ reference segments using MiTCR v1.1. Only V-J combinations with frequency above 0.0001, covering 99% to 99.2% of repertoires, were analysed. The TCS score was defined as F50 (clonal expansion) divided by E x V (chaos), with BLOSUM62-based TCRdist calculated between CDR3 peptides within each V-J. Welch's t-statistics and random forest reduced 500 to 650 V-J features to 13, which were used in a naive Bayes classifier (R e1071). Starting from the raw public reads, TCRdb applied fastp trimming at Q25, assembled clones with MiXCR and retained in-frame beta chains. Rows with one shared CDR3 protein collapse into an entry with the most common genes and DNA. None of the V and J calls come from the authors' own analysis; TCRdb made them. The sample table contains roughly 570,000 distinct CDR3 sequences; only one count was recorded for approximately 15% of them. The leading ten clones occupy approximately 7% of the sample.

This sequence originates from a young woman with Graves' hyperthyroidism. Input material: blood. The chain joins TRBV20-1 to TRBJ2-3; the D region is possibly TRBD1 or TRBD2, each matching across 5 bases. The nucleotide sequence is TGCAGTGCTACGAAGACTTTGGGGGGCACAGATACGCAGTATTTT. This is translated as CSATKTLGGTDTQYF.